This T cell receptor (beta chain) was recovered during a study of CD8 T cells in Susac syndrome. V gave up 1 base and J gave up 0 bases; unmatched junction bases: 2. CDR3 length equals 15 residues. CDR1 and CDR2 from the germline V gene are MGHDK and SYGVNS. The patients serving as multiple sclerosis controls were treatment-naive. They had stable or active relapsing-remitting disease and fulfilled revised McDonald criteria. Random hexamers were used to reverse transcribe an amount of roughly 0.45 to 1 ug RNA. TCRdb used MiXCR to reprocess the immunoSEQ multiplex PCR reads, holding one entry per CDR3 protein. The repertoire consists of about 200,000 distinct CDR3 sequences, with around nine tenths occurring once and the leading ten covering around 0.15%.

The rearrangement uses TRBV25-1 and TRBJ1-1; TRBD1 agrees at 7 bases. This sequence originates from a human donor with multiple sclerosis. Source material: CD8+ T cells from PBMCs. In DNA form, the CDR3 reads TGTGCCAGCAGTGAATGGGACAGCCTGAACACTGAAGCTTTCTTT. It yields the protein CASSEWDSLNTEAFF.